The entry below describes one T cell receptor beta chain. The assay was immunoSEQ multiplex PCR, and TCRdb's table has in-frame clones only and misses some. The sample lists some 700,000 clones, approximately 85% seen once, with 0.0095% to 0.011% in the top ten. This CDR3 has 19 amino acids. J was trimmed by 0 bases and V by 5 bases; bases with no gene match: 15. The V gene's germline CDR1 is LNHDA and CDR2 SQIVND (reference sequence). This record belongs to a study of shared T cell receptors in the human thymus. These data were likewise used in another study, on human thymus T cells.

The receptor was isolated from a girl under two years old with a congenital heart defect. What was sequenced was thymocytes. The gene calls are TRBV19 and TRBJ2-4, with 8 nucleotides matching TRBD1. The DNA for the CDR3 is TGTGCCAGTAGTGCCCCAGGGGGCCCACGCACTTTAGCCAAAAACATTCAGTACTTC. The encoded protein is CASSAPGGPRTLAKNIQYF.